This T cell receptor (beta chain) came from a study of T cells in localized non-small cell lung cancer (dated by TCRdb to about 2020). With regard to the full study: The study analyzed T cell repertoires of hundreds of early-stage NSCLC patients, comparing tumors and uninvolved tumor-adjacent lungs. All 236 NSCLC patients in the cohort were treatment-naive and had localized lung tumors that were resected. NSCLC patients had a mean age of approximately 70 years, and 129 were male and 85 to 110 female.

The CDR3 spans 14 residues, from the cysteine through the phenylalanine. Only CDR3 DNA is held: 42 bases, read in frame from base 1. CDR1 and CDR2 are read off the germline V gene as MGHDK and SYGVNS. Between the V and J ends, shortened by 6 bases and 8 bases respectively, the junction contains 14 bases. The study at large found these results: Of the top 100 tumor clones, a median of approximately 60 were detected in paired uninvolved adjacent lung; 28 were also among that lung's top 100. Longer overall survival was associated with higher blood T cell density, whereas shorter survival was associated with higher adjacent-lung clonality. Because the study design was exploratory, TCR variables were selected using unadjusted p-values without false-discovery rate correction. Because multi-region tumor sequencing was not performed, intratumor heterogeneity could not be ruled out. The highest T cell clonality was observed in uninvolved tumor-adjacent lung, where clonality exceeded that of tumor, suggesting that antigenic responses were more focused in uninvolved tumor-adjacent lung.

As concerns this clone: What antigen it recognizes has not been identified. No base-level quality is on record; no much larger clone is a single base apart.

TCR beta CDR3 regions were sequenced from DNA using the immunoSEQ Assay. The study's own analysis went as follows. To compute T cell density, TCR beta template counts were normalized to usable DNA, which was estimated by amplifying housekeeping genes. The preseqR package was used to estimate richness by extrapolating to 400,000 templates for PBMC samples and to 120,000 templates for tissue samples. Clonality was calculated as one minus Pielou's evenness. Tissue-enriched TCRs were identified by differential abundance testing using productive amino-acid clonotypes, minimum total count 5 and alpha 0.1. The Jaccard Index and the Morisita Overlap Index were used to measure repertoire overlap between compartments. TCR beta CDR3s were clustered by GLIPH together with public tetramer-defined viral CDR3s, and at least three viral sequences plus V-gene enrichment were required for viral motifs. In TCRdb, the immuneACCESS table is reduced to in-frame sequences with V and J assigned. These tables do not hold every clone; where another copy was compared, an unresolved V gene accounts for under half, and the others remain unexplained. That table supplies the V and J calls and clone size; D and trimming were determined from the DNA. Here the sample has around 2,000 clones; around 23% occur a single time. The biggest ten clones account for about 15% of the sample.

Uninvolved adjacent lung was sampled at least 2 cm away from the tumor margin, and two independent pathologists confirmed that the tissue had no atypia. At diagnosis, peripheral blood, uninvolved tumor-adjacent lung and tumor were collected and stored as a combination of fresh-frozen and FFPE material. The sequenced sample was normal lung tissue next to the tumor, obtained before any cancer treatment. In this chain, TRBV25-1 is recombined with TRBJ1-6, with TRBD1 perhaps the D gene, on 5 matching bases. The clonotype was recovered from a man aged 40 to 70 with stage II lung adenocarcinoma. CDR3 loop: CASRGEGRYSPLHF. The DNA reads TGTGCCAGCAGGGGGGAGGGAAGGTATTCACCCCTCCACTTT.